This T cell receptor beta chain was retrieved from a study of T cells in Graves' hyperthyroidism and ophthalmopathy. The study, taken as a whole, reports: Peripheral blood also featured most of the thyroid clonotypes expanded above 0.001.

This clonotype was seen a single time. Its antigen is unknown. The CDR3 is 14 amino acids. V was clipped by 6 bases and J by 3 bases; unmatched bases: 5. Aged 18 to 65, the patients had hyperthyroidism that was newly diagnosed and had lasted under 2 months. TCR beta CDR3 regions were amplified from RNA transcripts. When the TCR CDR3 underwent first-round RT-PCR, the HTBI primer set was used. TCRdb recomputed calls from the multiplex PCR reads with MiXCR, one row per CDR3 protein. The top ten clones hold roughly 33% of a sample with approximately 320,000 distinct CDR3 sequences, 16% of them seen once. The V and J genes are TRBV12-3 or TRBV12-4 and TRBJ1-3; 7 bases map to TRBD1. The source is a man aged 25 to 40 with Graves' hyperthyroidism. The sequenced sample consisted of blood. The CDR3 spells CASSSDRSGNTIYF. CDR3 DNA sequence: TGTGCCAGCAGCTCGGACAGGAGTGGAAACACCATATATTTT.